This TCR beta chain is drawn from a study of T cell repertoires in cytomegalovirus infection. A single record per CDR3 protein comes from TCRdb applying MiXCR to the reads. The table includes nearly 550,000 distinct CDR3 sequences, 16% detected once. V gave up 5 bases and J gave up 7 bases, with 17 bases separating them. The CDR3 runs 15 residues. Germline V gene data show CDR1 as MNHEY and CDR2 as SMNVEV (reference sequence). Material for sequencing was CD8+ T cells from PBMCs. The chain couples TRBV27 to TRBJ2-2; D ambiguous. The origin of this receptor is a human donor in good health (CMV status not recorded). Some clones in this sample may be carry-over from other donors' samples. The CDR3 DNA is TGTGCCAGCAGTCCCGGGTCCCCAAAGGTCGGGGAGCTGTTTTTT. Residues: CASSPGSPKVGELFF.